Listed below are T cell receptor beta chains from one sample, sequenced in a study of T cell repertoires in cytomegalovirus infection. TCRdb reprocessed the reads via MiXCR and lists one record per CDR3 protein. The data show approximately 200,000 distinct CDR3 sequences, 28% seen once. Sequenced material: PBMCs. The receptors shown here come from a human donor in good health (CMV status not recorded). Some clones in this sample may be carry-over from other donors' samples. Both conserved end residues are part of each CDR3. The D gene is left open where the match is weak. The size field is filled for only some rows; it gives once, few, many or a size class.

D,size,V,J,DNA,CDR3
.,.,TRBV7-8,TRBJ1-5,TGTGCCAGCAGCTTAGGGGCTGACTACGTGGGGAATCAGCCCCAGCATTTT,CASSLGADYVGNQPQHF
TRBD2,.,TRBV6-2/TRBV6-3,TRBJ2-4,TGTGCCAGCAGTTCTCTCACTAGCGGGGACTCCAAAAACATTCAGTACTTC,CASSSLTSGDSKNIQYF
TRBD1,many,TRBV7-2,TRBJ2-6,TGTGCCAGCAGCCTCCCGGGGGGACAGGGGGCGCTTGGGGCCAACGTCCTGACTTTC,CASSLPGGQGALGANVLTF
.,.,TRBV7-3,TRBJ2-1,TGTGCCAGCAGCCCCCAGGGTGATGAGCAGTTCTTC,CASSPQGDEQFF
.,once,TRBV19,TRBJ2-1,TGTGCCAGTAGTGCTATGCTTGGGGGCCTTGAGCAGTTCTTC,CASSAMLGGLEQFF
.,many,TRBV7-9,TRBJ2-2,TGTGCCAGCAGCTTACGGACCTCATACACCGGGGAGCTGTTTTTT,CASSLRTSYTGELFF
.,many,TRBV6-2/TRBV6-3,TRBJ1-1,TGTGCCAGCAGCACAGGTGTCCGGAACACTGAAGCTTTCTTT,CASSTGVRNTEAFF
TRBD1,many,TRBV2,TRBJ2-7,TGTGCCAGCAAAAGGACAGGGAGCTACGAGCAGTACTTC,CASKRTGSYEQYF
.,many,TRBV7-3,TRBJ1-1,TGTGCCAGCAGCTTATCAGGCAAGAACACTGAAGCTTTCTTT,CASSLSGKNTEAFF
.,.,TRBV2,TRBJ1-1,TGTGCCAGCAACATGGGGGGGCGGGACACTGAAGCTTTCTTT,CASNMGGRDTEAFF
TRBD1,.,TRBV4-2,TRBJ1-2,TGTGCCAGCAGCCTACAGGGGGCACTCGGCTATGGCTACACCTTC,CASSLQGALGYGYTF
TRBD1,.,TRBV6-1,TRBJ1-1,TGTGCCAGCACCCAGGGGGCGCGGAGTACTGAAGCTTTCTTT,CASTQGARSTEAFF
TRBD1,.,TRBV19,TRBJ2-7,TGTGCCAGTAGATTACAGGGGGCCCTTAGCTACGATCAGTACTTC,CASRLQGALSYDQYF
.,.,TRBV10-3,TRBJ2-3,TGTGCCATCAGGGTAGGGGTCACAGATACGCAGTATTTT,CAIRVGVTDTQYF
.,.,TRBV10-3,TRBJ2-7,TGTGCCATCAGGGCCTACGAGCAGTACTTC,CAIRAYEQYF
TRBD1,.,TRBV5-1,TRBJ1-2,TGCGCCAGCAGCCTGGGACAGCTCCCTCAGAATTCCTATGGCTACACCTTC,CASSLGQLPQNSYGYTF
.,many,TRBV28,TRBJ2-3,TGTGCCAGCAGTTTTGTTGCAGGCACAGATACGCAGTATTTT,CASSFVAGTDTQYF
.,.,TRBV3-1,TRBJ1-5,TGTGCCAGCAGCCCTGGACCTCTTCCCAATCAGCCCCAGCATTTT,CASSPGPLPNQPQHF
.,few,TRBV7-2,TRBJ1-2,TGTGCCAGCAGCTTGATGCCAGTATATAACTATGGCTACACCTTC,CASSLMPVYNYGYTF
.,few,TRBV6-2/TRBV6-3,TRBJ2-7,TGTGCCAGCAGGGCGGCAGGCTGGACCTCTCGGGACGAGCAGTACTTC,CASRAAGWTSRDEQYF
.,many,TRBV7-2,TRBJ1-3,TGTGCCAGCAGCTTAGCCTTAACAGGCGCTGGAAACACCATATATTTT,CASSLALTGAGNTIYF
.,.,TRBV11-1,TRBJ2-1,TGTGCCAGCAGAGAAGAAGCCCGGGGAGGCTACAATGAGCAGTTCTTC,CASREEARGGYNEQFF
.,.,TRBV7-3,TRBJ1-1,TGTGCCAGCAGCTTAAACCCCTGGAACACTGAAGCTTTCTTT,CASSLNPWNTEAFF
.,few,TRBV7-2,TRBJ1-6,TGTGCCAGCAGCCCGATTGGGACCGAGGCACCCCTCCACTTT,CASSPIGTEAPLHF
TRBD2,.,TRBV20-1,TRBJ2-3,TGCAGTGCTAGAGGGTCCGAGCGGGGGGGCCGAGGAGATACGCAGTATTTT,CSARGSERGGRGDTQYF